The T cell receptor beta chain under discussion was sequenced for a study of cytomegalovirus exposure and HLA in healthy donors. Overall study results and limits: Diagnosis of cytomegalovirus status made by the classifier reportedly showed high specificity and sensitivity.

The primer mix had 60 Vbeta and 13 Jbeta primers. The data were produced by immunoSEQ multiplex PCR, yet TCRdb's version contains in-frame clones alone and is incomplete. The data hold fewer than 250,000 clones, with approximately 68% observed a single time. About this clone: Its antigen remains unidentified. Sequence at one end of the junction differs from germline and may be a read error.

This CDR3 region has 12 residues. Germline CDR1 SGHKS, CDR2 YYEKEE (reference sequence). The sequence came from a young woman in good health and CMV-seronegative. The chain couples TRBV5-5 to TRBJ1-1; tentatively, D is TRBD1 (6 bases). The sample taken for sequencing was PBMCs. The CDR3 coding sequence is TGTGCCAGCAGCCGTCGGGACACAGAAGCTTTCTTT. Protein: CASSRRDTEAFF.